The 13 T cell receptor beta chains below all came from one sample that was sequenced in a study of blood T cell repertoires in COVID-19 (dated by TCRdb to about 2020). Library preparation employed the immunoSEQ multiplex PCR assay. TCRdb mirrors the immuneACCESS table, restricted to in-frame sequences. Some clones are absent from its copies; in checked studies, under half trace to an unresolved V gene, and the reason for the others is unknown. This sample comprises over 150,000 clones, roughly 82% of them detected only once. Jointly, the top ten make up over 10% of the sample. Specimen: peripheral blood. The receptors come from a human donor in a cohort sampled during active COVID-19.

The CDR3 here is CASRRGGLAGVFYNEQFF. In nucleotides, the CDR3 is TGTGCCAGTAGGAGGGGGGGACTAGCGGGAGTTTTCTACAATGAGCAGTTCTTC. This chain joins TRBV19 and TRBJ2-1, with 14 bases lining up with TRBD2. J lost 3 bases, V lost 6 bases, and 10 bases had no gene match. The CDR3 covers 18 residues. Looked up from germline, CDR1 is LNHDA and CDR2 is SQIVND (reference sequence).

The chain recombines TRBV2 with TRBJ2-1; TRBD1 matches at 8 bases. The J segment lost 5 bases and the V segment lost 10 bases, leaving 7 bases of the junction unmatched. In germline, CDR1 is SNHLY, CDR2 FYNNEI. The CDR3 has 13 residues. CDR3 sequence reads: CANRRQGNNEQFF. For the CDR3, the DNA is TGTGCCAACCGTAGACAGGGGAACAATGAGCAGTTCTTC.

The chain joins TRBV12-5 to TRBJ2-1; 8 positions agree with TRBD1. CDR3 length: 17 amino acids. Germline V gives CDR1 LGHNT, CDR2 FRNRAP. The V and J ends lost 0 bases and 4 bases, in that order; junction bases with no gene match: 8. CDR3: CASGLVIAGGAYNEQFF. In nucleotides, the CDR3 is TGTGCTAGTGGTTTGGTAATCGCAGGGGGCGCTTACAATGAGCAGTTCTTC.

CDR3 amino acids: CASSPGTVSNQPQHF. The CDR3 coding sequence is TGTGCCAGCAGCCCAGGGACAGTTAGCAATCAGCCCCAGCATTTT. V gene TRBV5-5 combines with J gene TRBJ1-5; TRBD1 matches 7 bases. The V gene's germline CDR1 is SGHKS and CDR2 YYEKEE (reference sequence). With V trimmed by 4 bases and J by 0 bases, 4 bases remained unmatched. The CDR3 loop spans 15 amino acids.

As DNA, the CDR3 is TGCGCCAGCAGCCTGACCACGGGACAGGCTAACTATGGCTACACCTTC. This encodes CASSLTTGQANYGYTF. This chain joins TRBV5-1 and TRBJ1-2; 8 bases align to TRBD1. Germline CDR1 is SGHRS and CDR2 is YFSETQ. Trimming took 4 bases from V and 0 from J; bases not matched to a gene: 8. This CDR3 has 16 residues.

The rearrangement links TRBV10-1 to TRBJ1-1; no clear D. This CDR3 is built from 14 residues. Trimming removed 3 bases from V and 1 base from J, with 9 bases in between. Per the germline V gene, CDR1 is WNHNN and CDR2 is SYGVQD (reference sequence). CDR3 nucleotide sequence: TGCGCCAGCAGTGAAGCGGGGAGGAACACTGAAGCTTTCTTT. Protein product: CASSEAGRNTEAFF.

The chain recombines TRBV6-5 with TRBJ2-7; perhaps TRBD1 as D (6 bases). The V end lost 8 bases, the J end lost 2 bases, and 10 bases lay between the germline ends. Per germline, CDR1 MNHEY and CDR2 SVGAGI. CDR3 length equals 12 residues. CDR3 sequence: CASRDIPYEQYF. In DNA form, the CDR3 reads TGTGCCAGCCGGGACATCCCCTACGAGCAGTACTTC.

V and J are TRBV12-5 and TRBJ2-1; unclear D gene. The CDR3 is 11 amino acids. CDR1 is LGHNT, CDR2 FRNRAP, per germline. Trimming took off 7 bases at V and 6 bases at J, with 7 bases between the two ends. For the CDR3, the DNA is TGTGCTAGTGCCAGATCCAATGAGCAGTTCTTC. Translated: CASARSNEQFF. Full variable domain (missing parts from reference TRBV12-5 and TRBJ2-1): DARVTQTPRHKVTEMGQEVTMRCQPILGHNTVFWYRQTMMQGLELLAYFRNRAPLDDSGMPKDRFSAEMPDATLATLKIQPSEPRDSAVYFCASARSNEQFFGPGTRLTVL.

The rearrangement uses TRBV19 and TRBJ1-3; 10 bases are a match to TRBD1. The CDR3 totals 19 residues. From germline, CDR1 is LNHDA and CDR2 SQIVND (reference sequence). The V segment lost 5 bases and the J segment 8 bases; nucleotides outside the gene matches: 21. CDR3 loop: CASSSLMPGQGRKEDTIYF. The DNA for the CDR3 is TGTGCCAGTAGTTCACTAATGCCGGGACAGGGGCGAAAGGAGGACACCATATATTTT.

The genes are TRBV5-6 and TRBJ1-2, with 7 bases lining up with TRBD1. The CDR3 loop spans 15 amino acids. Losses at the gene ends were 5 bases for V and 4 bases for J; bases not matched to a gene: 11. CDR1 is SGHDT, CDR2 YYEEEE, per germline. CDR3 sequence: CASRHRGTLAYGYTF. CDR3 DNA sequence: TGTGCCAGCAGGCACAGGGGAACCCTCGCCTATGGCTACACCTTC.

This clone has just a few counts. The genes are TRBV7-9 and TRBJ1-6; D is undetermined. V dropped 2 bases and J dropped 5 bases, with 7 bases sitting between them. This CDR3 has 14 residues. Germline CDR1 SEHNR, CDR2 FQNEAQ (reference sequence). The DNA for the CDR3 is TGTGCCAGCAGCTTACCCGGGAATAATTCACCCCTCCACTTT. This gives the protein CASSLPGNNSPLHF.

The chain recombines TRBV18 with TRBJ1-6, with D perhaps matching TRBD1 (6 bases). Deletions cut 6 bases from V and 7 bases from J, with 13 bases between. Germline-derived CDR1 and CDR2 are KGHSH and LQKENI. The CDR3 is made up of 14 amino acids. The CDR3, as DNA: TGTGCCAGCTCCACACAGGGTAGCAATTCACCCCTCCACTTT. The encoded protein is CASSTQGSNSPLHF.

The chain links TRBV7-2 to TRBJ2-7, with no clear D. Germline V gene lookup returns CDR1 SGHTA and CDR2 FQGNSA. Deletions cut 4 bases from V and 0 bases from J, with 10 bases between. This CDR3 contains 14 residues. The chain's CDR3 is CASSYRVPSYEQYF. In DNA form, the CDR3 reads TGTGCCAGCAGCTACCGGGTCCCCTCCTACGAGCAGTACTTC. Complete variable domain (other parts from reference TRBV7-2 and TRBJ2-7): GAGVSQSPSNKVTEKGKDVELRCDPISGHTALYWYRQSLGQGLEFLIYFQGNSAPDKSGLPSDRFSAERTGGSVSTLTIQRTQQEDSAVYLCASSYRVPSYEQYFGPGTRLTVT.